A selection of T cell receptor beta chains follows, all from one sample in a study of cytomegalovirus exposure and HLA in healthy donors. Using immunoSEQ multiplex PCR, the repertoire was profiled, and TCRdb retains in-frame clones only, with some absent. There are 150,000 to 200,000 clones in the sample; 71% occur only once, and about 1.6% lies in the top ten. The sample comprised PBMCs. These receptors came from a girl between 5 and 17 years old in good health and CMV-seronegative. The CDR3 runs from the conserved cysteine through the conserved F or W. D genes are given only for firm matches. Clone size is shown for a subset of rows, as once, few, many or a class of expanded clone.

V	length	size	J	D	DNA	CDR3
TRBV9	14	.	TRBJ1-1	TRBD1	TGTGCCAGCAGCGTAGCAGGGGGCAACACTGAAGCTTTCTTT	CASSVAGGNTEAFF
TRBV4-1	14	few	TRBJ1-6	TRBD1	TGCGCCAGCAGTCTGAGACAGGGGGGGGGTCCCCTCCACTTT	CASSLRQGGGPLHF
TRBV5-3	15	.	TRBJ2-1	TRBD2	TGTGCCAGAAGTGTAGGGACTAGCGGGAGCAATGAGCAGTTCTTC	CARSVGTSGSNEQFF
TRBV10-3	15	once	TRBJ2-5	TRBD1	TGTGCCATCAGTGATGACAGGGGGGCCCAAGAGACCCAGTACTTC	CAISDDRGAQETQYF
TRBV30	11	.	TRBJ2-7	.	TGTGCATTGGCATGGGGGCACGAGCAGTACTTC	CALAWGHEQYF
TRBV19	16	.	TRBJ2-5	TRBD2	TGTGCCAGTAGCCCATCCGGGACTAGCGGGGCTGAGACCCAGTACTTC	CASSPSGTSGAETQYF
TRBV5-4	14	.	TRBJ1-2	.	TGTGCCAGCAGCTCCCCGGGACTCCCCTATGGCTACACCTTC	CASSSPGLPYGYTF
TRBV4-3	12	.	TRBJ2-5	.	TGCGCCAGCAGCCAAGGGGGCAAGACCCAGTACTTC	CASSQGGKTQYF
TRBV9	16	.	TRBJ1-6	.	TGTGCCAGCAGCGTAGATCCCACAGGTACTAATTCACCCCTCCACTTT	CASSVDPTGTNSPLHF
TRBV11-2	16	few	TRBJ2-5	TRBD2	TGTGCCAGCAGCTCACCAGGACTAGCGGGACAAGAGACCCAGTACTTC	CASSSPGLAGQETQYF
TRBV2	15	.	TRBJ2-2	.	TGTGCCAGCAGTGCCCCGTCGTCAGGTACCGGGGAGCTGTTTTTT	CASSAPSSGTGELFF
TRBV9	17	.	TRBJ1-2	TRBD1	TGTGCCAGCAGCCAATCACAGGACAGGAGTGCTAACTATGGCTACACCTTC	CASSQSQDRSANYGYTF
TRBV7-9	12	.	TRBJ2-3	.	TGTGCCAGCAGCCGACTGGTAGATACGCAGTATTTT	CASSRLVDTQYF
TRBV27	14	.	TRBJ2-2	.	TGTGCCAGCAGTTTACCAGGGGTCCCCGGGGAGCTGTTTTTT	CASSLPGVPGELFF
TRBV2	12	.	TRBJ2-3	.	TGTGCCAGCAGTGAAGCTCGAGGGGGTTGCCAGTGG	CASSEARGGCQW
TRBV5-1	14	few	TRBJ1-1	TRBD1	TGCGCCAGCAGCCAACAGGGGGGAGACACTGAAGCTTTCTTT	CASSQQGGDTEAFF
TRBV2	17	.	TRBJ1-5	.	TGTGCCAGCAGTGAAGGCTCGCTAGGGGATAGCAATCAGCCCCAGCATTTT	CASSEGSLGDSNQPQHF
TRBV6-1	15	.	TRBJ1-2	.	TGTGCCAGCAGTGAAGCTCCGGGGTGGGACTATGGCTACACCTTC	CASSEAPGWDYGYTF
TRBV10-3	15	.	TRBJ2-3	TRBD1	TGTGCCATCAGCCTGGGACAGGGGAGCACAGATACGCAGTATTTT	CAISLGQGSTDTQYF
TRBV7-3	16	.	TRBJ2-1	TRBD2	TGTGCCAGCAGTCAAGAACTAGCGTTCGGCTACAATGAGCAGTTCTTC	CASSQELAFGYNEQFF
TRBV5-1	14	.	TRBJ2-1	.	TGCGCCAGCAGCCGTACCACATCCTACAATGAGCAGTTCTTC	CASSRTTSYNEQFF
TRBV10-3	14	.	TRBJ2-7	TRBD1	TGTGCCATCAGGCCGACAGGGCTGGGTGACGAGCAGTACTTC	CAIRPTGLGDEQYF
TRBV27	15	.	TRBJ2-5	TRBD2	TGTGCCAGCAGTGGGGGACTAGCGGGCCGTGAGACCCAGTACTTC	CASSGGLAGRETQYF
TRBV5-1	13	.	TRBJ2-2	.	TGCGCCAGCAGCTTGGACGGTATCGGGGAGCTGTTTTTT	CASSLDGIGELFF
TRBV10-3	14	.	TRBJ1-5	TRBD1	TGTGCCATCAGGCAGGGGGCAGGAGATCAGCCCCAGCATTTT	CAIRQGAGDQPQHF
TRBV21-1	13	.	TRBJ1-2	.	TGTGCCAGCAGCACGCGGACTAACTATGGCTACACCTTC	CASSTRTNYGYTF
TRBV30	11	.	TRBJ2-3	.	TGTGCCTGGAGTGTGGGGGGGGCACAGTATTTT	CAWSVGGAQYF
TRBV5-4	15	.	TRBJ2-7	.	TGTGCCAGCAGCTTGGCCGGGACACCAGACGACGAGCAGTACTTC	CASSLAGTPDDEQYF
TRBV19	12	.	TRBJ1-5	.	TGTGCCAGTAGTATCCCAGGACAGCCCCAGCATTTT	CASSIPGQPQHF
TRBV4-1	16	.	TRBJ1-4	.	TGCGCCAGCAGCCAAGACTCGAGGGCAACTAATGAAAAACTGTTTTTT	CASSQDSRATNEKLFF
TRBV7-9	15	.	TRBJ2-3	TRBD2	TGTGCCAGCAGCCTCCTTAGCGGGGGAACGGATACGCAGTATTTT	CASSLLSGGTDTQYF
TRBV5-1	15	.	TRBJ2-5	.	TGCGCCAGCAGCTTGGCGCCCAATGAGCGAGAGACCCAGTACTTC	CASSLAPNERETQYF
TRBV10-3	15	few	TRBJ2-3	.	TGTGCCATCAGTGAGTCTGGGACATTTGTAGATACGCAGTATTTT	CAISESGTFVDTQYF
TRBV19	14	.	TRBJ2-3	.	TGTGCCAGTAGTATCGGCAGGGCGGCAGATACGCAGTATTTT	CASSIGRAADTQYF
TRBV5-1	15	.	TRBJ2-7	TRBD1	TGCGCCAGCAGCCCGGACAGGGCCTCATCCTACGAGCAGTACTTC	CASSPDRASSYEQYF
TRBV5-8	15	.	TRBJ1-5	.	TGTGCCAGCAGCCCCCGGGGGGGCAGAAATCAGCCCCAGCATTTT	CASSPRGGRNQPQHF
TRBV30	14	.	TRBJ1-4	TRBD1	TGTGCCTGGAGTCCCACAGGGGTCTTAGAAAAACTGTTTTTT	CAWSPTGVLEKLFF
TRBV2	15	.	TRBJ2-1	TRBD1	TGTGCCAGCAGTGAAGGACAGGGGGTGGTGAATGAGCAGTTCTTC	CASSEGQGVVNEQFF
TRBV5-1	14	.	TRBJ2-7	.	TGCGCCAGCAGCTTGGGCACGATCGGGGGCGAGCAGTACTTC	CASSLGTIGGEQYF